The 29 T cell receptor beta chains listed next were all sequenced from one sample in a study of PD-1 blockade in classical Hodgkin lymphoma. Following autologous stem cell transplantation, relapse occurred in every patient, and exposure to brentuximab vedotin varied. This table comes from immunoSEQ multiplex PCR, and its TCRdb copy is limited to in-frame clones, with some not included. The sample includes some 96,000 clones, over 85% of them seen just once. The source material was peripheral blood mononuclear cells (PBMCs), sampled at baseline. The source is a human donor with classical Hodgkin lymphoma.

This clone was picked up a small number of times. The gene calls are TRBV2 and TRBJ1-5; D not certain. Trimming removed 4 bases from V and 6 bases from J, with 4 bases in between. There are 11 residues in the CDR3. Germline CDR1 is SNHLY and CDR2 is FYNNEI. CDR3 nucleotides: TGTGCCAGCAGTGGAGGTCAGCCCCAGCATTTT. It codes for CASSGGQPQHF.

The chain uses TRBV28 and TRBJ1-2, with D perhaps TRBD1 (6 bases). The CDR3 loop spans 13 amino acids. Germline lookup yields CDR1 MDHEN and CDR2 SYDVKM. Trimming removed 8 bases from V and 8 bases from J, with 18 bases in between. This CDR3 is CASQTGPQTGYTF. The CDR3 DNA sequence: TGTGCCAGCCAGACAGGACCCCAGACGGGCTACACCTTC.

The chain's CDR3 is CASSLMVQGLGYEQYF. The CDR3, as DNA: TGCGCCAGCAGCTTGATGGTTCAGGGCTTAGGCTACGAGCAGTACTTC. The gene calls are TRBV5-1 and TRBJ2-7, with a tentative D call TRBD1 (5 bases). Germline CDR1 reads SGHRS; CDR2 reads YFSETQ. V was trimmed by 1 base and J by 3 bases, leaving 17 bases between them. This CDR3 has 16 residues.

V gene TRBV7-3 combines with J gene TRBJ1-1; D is perhaps TRBD1 (5 bases). From germline, CDR1 is SGHTA and CDR2 FQGTGA. Trimming pared 2 bases from V and 1 base from J, leaving 14 bases between. The CDR3 consists of 16 residues. Here the CDR3 reads CASSLLFGGTNTEAFF. CDR3 nucleotide sequence: TGTGCCAGCAGCTTATTGTTTGGGGGAACGAACACTGAAGCTTTCTTT.

The DNA of the CDR3 is TGTGCCAGTAGTATAGTTCAACAGGGGACCCCTGAAGCTTTCTTT. Amino acids: CASSIVQQGTPEAFF. The rearrangement uses TRBV19 and TRBJ1-1, with 7 positions matching TRBD1. The CDR3 runs to 15 residues. V was clipped by 1 base and J by 6 bases; unmatched bases: 8. Germline V gene sequence: CDR1 LNHDA, CDR2 SQIVND (reference sequence). The complete variable domain, with remaining parts taken from reference TRBV19 and TRBJ1-1, reads DGGITQSPKYLFRKEGQNVTLSCEQNLNHDAMYWYRQDPGQGLRLIYYSQIVNDFQKGDIAEGYSVSREKKESFPLTVTSAQKNPTAFYLCASSIVQQGTPEAFFGQGTRLTVV.

The CDR3 nucleotides read TGTGCCAGCAGCGCCCCACTAGCGCGGGTCCAAGAGACCCAGTACTTC. Translation: CASSAPLARVQETQYF. The V and J genes are TRBV5-6 and TRBJ2-5; TRBD2 agrees at 7 bases. There are 16 residues in the CDR3. V dropped 4 bases and J dropped 1; count of bases not matched to a gene: 10. The V gene's germline CDR1 is SGHDT and CDR2 YYEEEE.

The V call is TRBV6-1, the J call TRBJ1-1, with 7 nucleotides matching TRBD1. After removal of 5 bases from V and 2 bases from J, the junction contained 8 bases not matched to a gene. Per germline, CDR1 MNHNS and CDR2 SASEGT. CDR3 length equals 15 residues. The chain's CDR3 is CASSKGQILNTEAFF. As DNA, the CDR3 is TGTGCCAGCAGTAAGGGACAGATACTAAACACTGAAGCTTTCTTT.

The V and J genes are TRBV18 and TRBJ1-4, with D maybe TRBD1 (5 bases). This CDR3 spans 18 amino acids. With 3 bases removed from V and 3 bases from J, the gap between germline ends came to 20 bases. Per the germline V gene, CDR1 is KGHSH and CDR2 is LQKENI. CDR3 DNA sequence: TGTGCCAGCTCACCCCTGGGCTTAGGGGCGATATCTAATGAAAAACTGTTTTTT. Translated, it gives CASSPLGLGAISNEKLFF. Complete variable domain (other parts from reference TRBV18 and TRBJ1-4): NAGVMQNPRHLVRRRGQEARLRCSPMKGHSHVYWYRQLPEEGLKFMVYLQKENIIDESGMPKERFSAEFPKEGPSILRIQQVVRGDSAAYFCASSPLGLGAISNEKLFFGSGTQLSVL.

The chain joins TRBV5-1 to TRBJ2-3; D unclear. The germline gives CDR1 SGHRS, CDR2 YFSETQ. The CDR3 has 14 residues. V was cut by 3 bases and J by 1 base, with 9 bases left in between. CDR3 DNA: TGCGCCAGCAGCTCCATTGTGGGCACAGATACGCAGTATTTT. It yields the protein CASSSIVGTDTQYF.

This chain connects TRBV7-9 to TRBJ1-2; D gene ambiguous. The CDR3 loop spans 13 amino acids. Germline assignment: CDR1 SEHNR and CDR2 FQNEAQ (reference sequence). V was pared by 5 bases and J by 7 bases, with 14 bases between. This CDR3 reads CASSHATIAGYTF. CDR3 nucleotide sequence: TGTGCCAGCAGCCACGCGACAATAGCTGGCTACACCTTC.

The V gene is TRBV29-1, the J gene TRBJ2-4, with 11 nucleotides matching TRBD2. The ends lost 2 bases at V and 7 bases at J; junction bases unmatched: 16. This CDR3 spans 18 amino acids. Looked up from germline, CDR1 is SQVTM and CDR2 is ANQGSEA. Here the CDR3 reads CSVERIGTSGNHGNIQYF. The CDR3 region has the DNA TGCAGCGTTGAACGGATAGGGACTAGCGGAAATCATGGGAACATTCAGTACTTC.

This clone was seen just once. The V and J genes are TRBV18 and TRBJ1-1; no reliable D call. This CDR3 region has 15 residues. Germline V gene data show CDR1 as KGHSH and CDR2 as LQKENI. V was trimmed by 3 bases and J by 0 bases, leaving 11 bases between them. Here the CDR3 DNA reads TGTGCCAGCTCACCCACGGATTGGGTGAACACTGAAGCTTTCTTT. This sequence encodes CASSPTDWVNTEAFF.

The chain employs TRBV5-6 and TRBJ2-7, with TRBD2 identical over 12 bases. Germline CDR1 and CDR2: SGHDT and YYEEEE. J gave up 3 bases and V 2 bases, and 6 bases lay outside the gene matches. The CDR3 consists of 16 residues. The CDR3: CASSLTRLAGVYEQYF. The CDR3 DNA reads as TGTGCCAGCAGCTTAACCCGACTAGCGGGAGTCTACGAGCAGTACTTC.

J is TRBJ1-1 and V is TRBV7-8; tentatively, D is TRBD1 (5 bases). Per germline, CDR1 SGHVS and CDR2 FQNEAQ. Trimming stripped 2 bases from V and 4 bases from J, with 8 bases between. The CDR3 totals 13 residues. CDR3 in amino acids: CASSLQGGTEAFF. The CDR3 region has the DNA TGTGCCAGCAGCTTACAGGGTGGCACTGAAGCTTTCTTT.

The V gene is TRBV9, the J gene TRBJ2-2; D remains unclear. This CDR3 has 12 residues. Trimming took 3 bases from V and 6 from J, leaving 6 bases between them. Germline values: CDR1 SGDLS, CDR2 YYNGEE. CDR3 sequence: CASSEEAGELFF. CDR3 nucleotide sequence: TGTGCCAGCAGCGAGGAAGCCGGGGAGCTGTTTTTT.

The chain combines TRBV28 with TRBJ2-7; D not certain. CDR1 MDHEN and CDR2 SYDVKM come from the germline V gene. V was shortened by 3 bases and J by 0 bases, with 24 bases between the two germline ends. The CDR3 spans 19 residues. In nucleotides, the CDR3 is TGTGCCAGCAGTTTTCCAATGGTCTTGACGAGCCCAAGCTCCTACGAGCAGTACTTC. Its translation: CASSFPMVLTSPSSYEQYF.

The chain carries TRBV30 and TRBJ2-1; no firm D call. The V end lost 1 base, the J end lost 0 bases, and 7 bases lay between the germline ends. Germline V CDR1 and CDR2: GTSNPN, SVGIG (reference sequence). The CDR3 is 14 residues long. The CDR3 DNA is TGTGCCTGGAGTGCTTCGAGCTCCTACAATGAGCAGTTCTTC. It yields the protein CAWSASSSYNEQFF. The full variable domain, completed using reference TRBV30 and TRBJ2-1, is SQTIHQWPATLVQPVGSPLSLECTVEGTSNPNLYWYRQAAGRGLQLLFYSVGIGQISSEVPQNLSASRPQDRQFILSSKKLLLSDSGFYLCAWSASSSYNEQFFGPGTRLTVL.

This clone came up once. The rearrangement uses TRBV7-9 and TRBJ1-1, with D possibly matching TRBD1 (5 bases). V was cut by 2 bases and J by 1 base, with 11 bases left in between. This CDR3 region has 15 residues. Germline V gene sequence: CDR1 SEHNR, CDR2 FQNEAQ (reference sequence). The CDR3 region has the DNA TGTGCCAGCAGCTTACTCGGGGGGAGGAACACTGAAGCTTTCTTT. Amino acids: CASSLLGGRNTEAFF. Complete variable domain (other parts from reference TRBV7-9 and TRBJ1-1): DTGVSQNPRHKITKRGQNVTFRCDPISEHNRLYWYRQTLGQGPEFLTYFQNEAQLEKSRLLSDRFSAERPKGSFSTLEIQRTEQGDSAMYLCASSLLGGRNTEAFFGQGTRLTVV.

The V call is TRBV6-6, the J call TRBJ1-5; possibly TRBD1 for D (6 bases). V was pared by 0 bases and J by 1 base, with 10 bases between. This CDR3 spans 16 amino acids. CDR1 is MNHNY, CDR2 SVGAGI, per germline (reference sequence). CDR3 residues: CASSYSSGGSNQPQHF. The CDR3 DNA reads as TGTGCCAGCAGTTACTCTTCTGGGGGCAGCAATCAGCCCCAGCATTTT.

The V and J genes are TRBV7-2 and TRBJ2-5; either TRBD1 or TRBD2 may fit D (5 bases each). The CDR3 is 12 amino acids. Deletions cut 5 bases from V and 4 bases from J, with 8 bases between. CDR1 SGHTA and CDR2 FQGNSA come from the germline V gene. The DNA of the CDR3 is TGTGCCAGCAGCCCGGGACCAGAGACCCAGTACTTC. It specifies CASSPGPETQYF.

The chain carries TRBV28 and TRBJ2-7, with D unresolved. Germline CDR1 and CDR2: MDHEN and SYDVKM. This CDR3 region has 13 residues. Trimming removed 3 bases from V and 7 bases from J, with 13 bases in between. The CDR3 here is CASSFSRAREQYF. The CDR3 DNA is TGTGCCAGCAGTTTTAGTAGGGCCCGTGAGCAGTACTTC.

The chain employs TRBV18 and TRBJ2-7, with D perhaps assigned TRBD1 or TRBD2 (5 bases each). The germline V and J ends were trimmed by 2 bases and 4 bases, with 6 bases remaining between them. CDR1 and CDR2 (germline): KGHSH, LQKENI. The CDR3 is made up of 12 amino acids. CDR3 sequence (DNA): TGTGCCAGCTCACCAGAGGGGTACGAGCAGTACTTC. It translates to CASSPEGYEQYF.

The chain has TRBV6-5 and TRBJ2-7, with 10 bases matching TRBD2. The V gene end was trimmed by 6 bases and the J gene end by 2 bases; junction bases not matched to a gene: 7. This CDR3 spans 15 amino acids. The germline V gene encodes CDR1 MNHEY and CDR2 SVGAGI. CDR3 residues: CASSRSGRAAYEQYF. The CDR3 region has the DNA TGTGCCAGCAGCCGAAGCGGGAGGGCCGCCTACGAGCAGTACTTC.

This clone was counted once. The chain carries TRBV10-1 and TRBJ2-7, with D unclear. The germline V gene has CDR1 WNHNN and CDR2 SYGVQD (reference sequence). This CDR3 is built from 14 residues. V dropped 4 bases and J dropped 7 bases, with 17 bases sitting between them. CDR3 sequence reads: CASSATSNVGEQYF. CDR3 nucleotides: TGCGCCAGCAGTGCGACAAGTAATGTAGGGGAGCAGTACTTC.

V and J are TRBV5-7 and TRBJ2-7, with a weak D call TRBD2 (6 bases). TRBV5-7 is an open reading frame whose function is uncertain. CDR3 length equals 14 residues. The germline V and J ends were trimmed by 4 bases and 3 bases, with 14 bases remaining between them. The CDR3 reads CASSTPMRGYEQYF. The CDR3 DNA sequence: TGTGCCAGCAGCACCCCCATGCGGGGCTACGAGCAGTACTTC.

The chain combines TRBV5-1 with TRBJ2-7, with D tentatively TRBD1 (6 bases). The CDR3 runs to 12 residues. CDR1 and CDR2 (germline): SGHRS, YFSETQ. Trimming pared 5 bases from V and 6 bases from J, leaving 12 bases between. This CDR3 reads CASRTGPSEQYF. CDR3 nucleotides: TGCGCCAGCAGGACAGGTCCCTCCGAGCAGTACTTC. The full variable domain, completed using reference TRBV5-1 and TRBJ2-7, is KAGVTQTPRYLIKTRGQQVTLSCSPISGHRSVSWYQQTPGQGLQFLFEYFSETQRNKGNFPGRFSGRQFSNSRSEMNVSTLELGDSALYLCASRTGPSEQYFGPGTRLTVT.

The V and J genes are TRBV9 and TRBJ1-1, with a weak D call TRBD1 (6 bases). Trimming stripped 0 bases from V and 7 bases from J, with 13 bases between. The CDR3 runs 14 residues. CDR1 is SGDLS and CDR2 is YYNGEE in the germline V gene. The CDR3 loop reads CASSVEPQGIEAFF. Written as DNA, the CDR3 is TGTGCCAGCAGCGTAGAACCACAGGGAATTGAAGCTTTCTTT.

This clone was counted a single time. CDR3 nucleotides: TGTGCCAGCTCCCCGTACGGCCGGGGAAACACCATATATTTT. Translating gives CASSPYGRGNTIYF. The V gene is TRBV18, the J gene TRBJ1-3; D gene unclear. Trimming shortened V by 6 bases and J by 4 bases, and 13 bases separated the two germline ends. The CDR3 runs 14 residues. The germline V gene encodes CDR1 KGHSH and CDR2 LQKENI.

V usage is TRBV4-1 and J usage is TRBJ2-7; D gene unclear. Germline CDR1 reads MGHRA; CDR2 reads YSYEKL. This CDR3 comprises 18 residues. V gave up 1 base and J gave up 0 bases, with 19 bases separating them. CDR3 in amino acids: CASSQVDFMPGGSYEQYF. CDR3 DNA sequence: TGCGCCAGCAGCCAAGTTGATTTCATGCCAGGTGGCTCCTACGAGCAGTACTTC.